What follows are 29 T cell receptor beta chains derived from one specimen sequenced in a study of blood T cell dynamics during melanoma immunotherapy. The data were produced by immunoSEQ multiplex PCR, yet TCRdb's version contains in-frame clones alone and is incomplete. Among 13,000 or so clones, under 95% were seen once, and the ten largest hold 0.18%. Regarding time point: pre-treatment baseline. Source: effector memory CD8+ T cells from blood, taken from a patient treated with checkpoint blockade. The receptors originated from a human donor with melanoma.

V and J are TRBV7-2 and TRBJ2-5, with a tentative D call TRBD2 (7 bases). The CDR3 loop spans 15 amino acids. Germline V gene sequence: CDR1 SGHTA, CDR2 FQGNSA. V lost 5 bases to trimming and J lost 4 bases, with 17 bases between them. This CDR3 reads CASSTGGRDRETQYF. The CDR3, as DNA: TGTGCCAGCAGCACCGGGGGGCGGGATCGAGAGACCCAGTACTTC.

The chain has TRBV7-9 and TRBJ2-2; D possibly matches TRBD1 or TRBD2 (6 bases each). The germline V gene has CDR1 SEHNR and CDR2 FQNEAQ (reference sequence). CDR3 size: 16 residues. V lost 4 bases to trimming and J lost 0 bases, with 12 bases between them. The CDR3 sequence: CASSSIRGANTGELFF. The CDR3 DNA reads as TGTGCCAGCAGCTCCATAAGGGGGGCGAACACCGGGGAGCTGTTTTTT.

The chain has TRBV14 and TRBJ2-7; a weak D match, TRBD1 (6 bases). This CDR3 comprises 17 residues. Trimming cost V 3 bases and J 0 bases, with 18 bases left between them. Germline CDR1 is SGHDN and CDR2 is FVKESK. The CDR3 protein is CASSHSYRDTSSYEQYF. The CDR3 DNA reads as TGTGCCAGCAGCCATTCCTACCGGGACACCTCCTCCTACGAGCAGTACTTC.

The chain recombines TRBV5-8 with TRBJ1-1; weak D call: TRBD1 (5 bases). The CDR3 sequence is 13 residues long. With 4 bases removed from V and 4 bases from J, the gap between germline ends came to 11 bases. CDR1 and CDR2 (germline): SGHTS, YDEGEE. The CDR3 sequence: CASSPQGSTEAFF. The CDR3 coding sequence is TGTGCCAGCAGCCCTCAGGGAAGCACTGAAGCTTTCTTT.

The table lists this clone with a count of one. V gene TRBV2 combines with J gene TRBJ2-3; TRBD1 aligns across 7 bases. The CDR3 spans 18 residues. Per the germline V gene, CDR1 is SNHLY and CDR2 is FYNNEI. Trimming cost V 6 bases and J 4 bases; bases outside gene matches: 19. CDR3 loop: CASRGDRQVHQVADTQYF. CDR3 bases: TGTGCCAGCAGAGGGGACAGACAAGTTCACCAGGTCGCAGATACGCAGTATTTT.

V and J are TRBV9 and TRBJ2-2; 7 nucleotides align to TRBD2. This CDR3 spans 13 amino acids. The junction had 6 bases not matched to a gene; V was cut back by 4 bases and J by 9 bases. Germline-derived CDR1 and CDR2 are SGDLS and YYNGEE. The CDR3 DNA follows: TGTGCCAGCAGCACTCGGGGGGACTGGGAGCTGTTTTTT. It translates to CASSTRGDWELFF.

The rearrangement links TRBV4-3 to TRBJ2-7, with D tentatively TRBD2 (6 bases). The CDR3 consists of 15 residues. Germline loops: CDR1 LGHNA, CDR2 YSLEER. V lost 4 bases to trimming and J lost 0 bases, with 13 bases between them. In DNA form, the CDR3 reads TGCGCCAGCAGCCTTTGGGAGGAGGCCTCCTACGAGCAGTACTTC. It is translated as CASSLWEEASYEQYF.

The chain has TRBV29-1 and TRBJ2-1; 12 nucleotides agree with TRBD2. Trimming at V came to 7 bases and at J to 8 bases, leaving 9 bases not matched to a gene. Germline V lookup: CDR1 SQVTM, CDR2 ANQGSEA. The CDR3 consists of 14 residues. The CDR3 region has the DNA TGCAGCGCTTACCAAGGACTAGCGGGATATGAGCAGTTCTTC. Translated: CSAYQGLAGYEQFF.

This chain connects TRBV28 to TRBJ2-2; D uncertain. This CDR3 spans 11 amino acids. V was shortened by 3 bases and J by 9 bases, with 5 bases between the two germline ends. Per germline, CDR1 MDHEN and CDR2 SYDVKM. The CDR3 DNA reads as TGTGCCAGCAGTTTGGGGTGGGAGCTGTTTTTT. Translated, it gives CASSLGWELFF.

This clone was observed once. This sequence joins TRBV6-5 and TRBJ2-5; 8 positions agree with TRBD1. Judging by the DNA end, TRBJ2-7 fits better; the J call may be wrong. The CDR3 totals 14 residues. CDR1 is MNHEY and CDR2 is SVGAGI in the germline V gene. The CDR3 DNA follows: TGTGCCAGCAGTTACGGAGGGACAGGCTACGAGCAGTACTTC. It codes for CASSYGGTGYEQYF.

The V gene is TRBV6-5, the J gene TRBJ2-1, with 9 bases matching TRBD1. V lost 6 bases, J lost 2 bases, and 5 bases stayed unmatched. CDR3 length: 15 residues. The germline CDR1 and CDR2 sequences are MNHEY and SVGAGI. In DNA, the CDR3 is TGTGCCAGCAGGGCCGGGACAGGGACCTACAATGAGCAGTTCTTC. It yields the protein CASRAGTGTYNEQFF.

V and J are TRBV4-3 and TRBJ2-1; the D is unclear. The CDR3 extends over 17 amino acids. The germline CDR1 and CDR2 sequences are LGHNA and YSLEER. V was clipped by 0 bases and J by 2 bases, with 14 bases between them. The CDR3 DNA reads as TGCGCCAGCAGCCAAGATGGTCCGCGTACGGCCTACAATGAGCAGTTCTTC. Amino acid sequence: CASSQDGPRTAYNEQFF.

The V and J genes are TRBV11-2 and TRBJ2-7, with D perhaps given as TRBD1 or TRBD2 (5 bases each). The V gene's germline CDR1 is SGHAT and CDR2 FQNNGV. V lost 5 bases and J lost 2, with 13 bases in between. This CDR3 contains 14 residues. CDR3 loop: CASSPRDVPYEQYF. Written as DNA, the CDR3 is TGTGCCAGCAGCCCCAGGGACGTACCCTACGAGCAGTACTTC.

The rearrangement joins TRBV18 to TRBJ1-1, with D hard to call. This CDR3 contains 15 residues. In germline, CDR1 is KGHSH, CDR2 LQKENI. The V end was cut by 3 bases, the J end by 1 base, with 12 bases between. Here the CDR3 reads CASSPTGSQNTEAFF. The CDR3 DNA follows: TGTGCCAGCTCACCGACCGGGTCCCAGAACACTGAAGCTTTCTTT.

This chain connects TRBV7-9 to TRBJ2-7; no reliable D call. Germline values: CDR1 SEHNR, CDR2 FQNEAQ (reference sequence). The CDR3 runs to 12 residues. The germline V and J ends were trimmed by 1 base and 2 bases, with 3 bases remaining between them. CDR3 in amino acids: CASSLGAYEQYF. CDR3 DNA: TGTGCCAGCAGCTTAGGTGCCTACGAGCAGTACTTC.

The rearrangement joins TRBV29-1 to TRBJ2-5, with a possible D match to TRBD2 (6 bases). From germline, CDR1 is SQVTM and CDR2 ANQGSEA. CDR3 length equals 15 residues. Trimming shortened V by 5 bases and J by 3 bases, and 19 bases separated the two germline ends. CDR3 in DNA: TGCAGCGTTCAGTTGCGGGGTATCGAGGAAGAGACCCAGTACTTC. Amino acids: CSVQLRGIEEETQYF.

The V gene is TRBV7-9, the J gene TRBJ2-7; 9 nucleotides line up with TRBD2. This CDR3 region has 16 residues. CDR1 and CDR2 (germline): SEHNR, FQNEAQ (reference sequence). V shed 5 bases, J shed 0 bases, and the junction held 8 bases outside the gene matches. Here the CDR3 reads CASSKLAGGSSYEQYF. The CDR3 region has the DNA TGTGCCAGCAGCAAACTGGCGGGAGGGAGCTCCTACGAGCAGTACTTC.

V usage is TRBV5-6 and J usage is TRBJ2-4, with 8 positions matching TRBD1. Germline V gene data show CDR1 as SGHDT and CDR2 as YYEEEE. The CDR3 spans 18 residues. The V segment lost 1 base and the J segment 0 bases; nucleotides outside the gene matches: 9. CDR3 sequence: CASSLPVRDRLAKNIQYF. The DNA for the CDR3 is TGTGCCAGCAGCTTGCCTGTTCGGGACAGGCTAGCCAAAAACATTCAGTACTTC.

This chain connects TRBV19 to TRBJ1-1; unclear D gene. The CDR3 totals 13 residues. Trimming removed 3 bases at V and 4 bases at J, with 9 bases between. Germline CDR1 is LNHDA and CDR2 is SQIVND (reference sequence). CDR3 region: CASSMMESTEAFF. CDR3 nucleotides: TGTGCCAGTAGTATGATGGAGTCCACTGAAGCTTTCTTT.

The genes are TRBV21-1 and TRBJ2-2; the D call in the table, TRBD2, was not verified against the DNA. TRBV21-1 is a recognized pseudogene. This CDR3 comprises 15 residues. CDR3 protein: CASSKAHLPTGELFF. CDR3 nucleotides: TGTGCCAGCAGCAAAGCCCACCTACCTACCGGGGAGCTGTTTTTT.

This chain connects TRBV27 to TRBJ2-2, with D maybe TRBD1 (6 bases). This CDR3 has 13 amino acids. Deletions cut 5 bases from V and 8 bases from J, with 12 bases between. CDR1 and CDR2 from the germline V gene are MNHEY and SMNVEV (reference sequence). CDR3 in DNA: TGTGCCAGCAGTGTGACAGGTTCGGGGGAGCTGTTTTTT. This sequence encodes CASSVTGSGELFF.

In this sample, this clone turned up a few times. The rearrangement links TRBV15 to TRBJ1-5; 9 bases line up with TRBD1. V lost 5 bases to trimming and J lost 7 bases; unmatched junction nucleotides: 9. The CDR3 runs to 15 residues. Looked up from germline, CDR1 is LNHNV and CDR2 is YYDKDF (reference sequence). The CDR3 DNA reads TGTGCCACCAGCGGGACAGGGTTGAGAGTCCAGCCCCAGCATTTT. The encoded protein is CATSGTGLRVQPQHF. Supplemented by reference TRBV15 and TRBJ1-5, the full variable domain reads DAMVIQNPRYQVTQFGKPVTLSCSQTLNHNVMYWYQQKSSQAPKLLFHYYDKDFNNEADTPDNFQSRRPNTSFCFLDIRSPGLGDTAMYLCATSGTGLRVQPQHFGDGTRLSIL.

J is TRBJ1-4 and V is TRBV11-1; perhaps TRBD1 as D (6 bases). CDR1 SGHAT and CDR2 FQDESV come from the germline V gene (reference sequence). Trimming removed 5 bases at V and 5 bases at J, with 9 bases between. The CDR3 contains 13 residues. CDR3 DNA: TGTGCCAGCAGCCTAGGGGGGAATGAAAAACTGTTTTTT. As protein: CASSLGGNEKLFF.

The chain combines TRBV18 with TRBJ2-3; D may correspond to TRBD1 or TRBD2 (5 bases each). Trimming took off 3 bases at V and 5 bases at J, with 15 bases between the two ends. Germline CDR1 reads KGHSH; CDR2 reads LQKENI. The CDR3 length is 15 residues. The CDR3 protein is CASSPAAERGDTQYF. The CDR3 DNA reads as TGTGCCAGCTCACCGGCGGCAGAGAGGGGAGATACGCAGTATTTT.

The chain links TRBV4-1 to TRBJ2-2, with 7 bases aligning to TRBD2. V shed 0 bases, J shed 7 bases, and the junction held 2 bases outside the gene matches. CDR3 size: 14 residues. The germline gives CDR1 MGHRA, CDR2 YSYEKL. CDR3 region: CASSQESGGGELFF. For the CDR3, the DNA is TGCGCCAGCAGCCAAGAATCGGGAGGCGGGGAGCTGTTTTTT.

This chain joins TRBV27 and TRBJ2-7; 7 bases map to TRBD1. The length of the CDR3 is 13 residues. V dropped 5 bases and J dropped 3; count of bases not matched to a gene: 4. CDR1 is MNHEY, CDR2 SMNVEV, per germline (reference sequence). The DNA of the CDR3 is TGTGCCAGCAGTCCAGGGACAGTCTACGAGCAGTACTTC. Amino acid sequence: CASSPGTVYEQYF.

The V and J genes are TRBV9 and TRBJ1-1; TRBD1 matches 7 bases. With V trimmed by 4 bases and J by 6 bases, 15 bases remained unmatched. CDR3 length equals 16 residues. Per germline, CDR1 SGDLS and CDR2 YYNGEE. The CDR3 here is CASSTRLDRAEAEAFF. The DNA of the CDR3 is TGTGCCAGCAGCACCCGACTCGACAGGGCTGAGGCTGAAGCTTTCTTT.

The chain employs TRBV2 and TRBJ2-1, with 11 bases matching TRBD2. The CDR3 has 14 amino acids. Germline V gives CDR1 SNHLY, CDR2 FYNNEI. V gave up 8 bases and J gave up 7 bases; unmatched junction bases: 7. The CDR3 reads CASQTSGRPNEQFF. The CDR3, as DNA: TGTGCCAGCCAAACTAGCGGGAGACCGAATGAGCAGTTCTTC.

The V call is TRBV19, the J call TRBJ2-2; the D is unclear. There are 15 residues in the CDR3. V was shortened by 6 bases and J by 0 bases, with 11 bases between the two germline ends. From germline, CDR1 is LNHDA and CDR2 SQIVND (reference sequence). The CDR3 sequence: CASSLRLANTGELFF. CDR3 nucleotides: TGTGCCAGTAGCTTGAGACTGGCGAACACCGGGGAGCTGTTTTTT.